This T cell receptor (beta chain) originates from a study of cytomegalovirus exposure and HLA in healthy donors. Study details: Researchers previously reported finding 117 million unique TCR beta sequences from 170 million or so T cells. Study findings and constraints: Presence/absence results assume similar sequencing depth per donor, which may not hold. Despite most TCR sequences being rare, some public TCRs occurred in many donors.

Germline values: CDR1 MNHNY, CDR2 SVGAGI (reference sequence). With 7 bases clipped from V and 8 bases from J, the junction kept 13 bases outside the gene matches. The CDR3 consists of 15 residues. PCR employed 60 Vbeta and 13 Jbeta primers. Under the authors' procedure: An analysis performed later counted 81 million or so unique TCR beta chains (roughly 11 million of them shared). Repertoires were generated with immunoSEQ multiplex PCR, while TCRdb's copy carries only in-frame clones and drops some. V, J and clone size are taken as reported in that table, and D and trimming were inferred from the DNA itself. The sample shows around 110,000 clones, roughly three fifths of them seen only once. Note on this clone: Its antigen is not identified.

The sequencing sample was made of PBMCs. This TCR was recovered from a woman in her forties in good health and CMV-seropositive. The rearrangement joins TRBV6-6 to TRBJ2-1; 8 nucleotides line up with TRBD1. Here the CDR3 DNA reads TGTGCCAGCACCACGACAGGGGAGAAGTGGGATGAGCAGTTCTTC. It specifies CASTTTGEKWDEQFF.